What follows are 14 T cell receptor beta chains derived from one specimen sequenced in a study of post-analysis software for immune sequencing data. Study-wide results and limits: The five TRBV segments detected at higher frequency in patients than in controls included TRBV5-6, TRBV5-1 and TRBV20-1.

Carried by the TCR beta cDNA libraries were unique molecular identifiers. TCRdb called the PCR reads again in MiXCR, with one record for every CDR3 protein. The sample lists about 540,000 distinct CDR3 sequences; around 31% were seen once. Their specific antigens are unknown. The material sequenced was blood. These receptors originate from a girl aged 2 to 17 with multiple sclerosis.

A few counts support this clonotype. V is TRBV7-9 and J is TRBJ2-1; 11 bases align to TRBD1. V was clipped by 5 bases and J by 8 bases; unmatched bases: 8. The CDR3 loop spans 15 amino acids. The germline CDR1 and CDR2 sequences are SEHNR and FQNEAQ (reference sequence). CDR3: CASSIPGQGVHEQFF. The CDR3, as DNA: TGTGCCAGCAGCATCCCGGGACAGGGGGTCCATGAGCAGTTCTTC.

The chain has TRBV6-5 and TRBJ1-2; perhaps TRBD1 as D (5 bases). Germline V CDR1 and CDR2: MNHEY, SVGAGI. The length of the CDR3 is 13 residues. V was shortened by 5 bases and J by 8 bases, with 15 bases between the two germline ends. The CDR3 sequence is CASSPDSFEGYTF. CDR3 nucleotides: TGTGCCAGCAGTCCCGACAGCTTCGAGGGCTACACCTTC.

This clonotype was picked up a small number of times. CDR3 protein: CSAGTPERSGANVLTF. The DNA of the CDR3 is TGCAGCGCCGGGACTCCGGAGAGATCTGGGGCCAACGTCCTGACTTTC. The rearrangement links TRBV29-1 to TRBJ2-6, with D possibly matching TRBD2 (6 bases). CDR1 is SQVTM, CDR2 ANQGSEA, per germline. V was clipped by 7 bases and J by 1 base, with 17 bases between them. The CDR3 sequence is 16 residues long.

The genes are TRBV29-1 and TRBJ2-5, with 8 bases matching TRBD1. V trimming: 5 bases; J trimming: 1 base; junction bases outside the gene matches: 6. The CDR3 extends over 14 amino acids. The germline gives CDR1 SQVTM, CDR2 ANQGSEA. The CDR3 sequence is CSVSGTGSQETQYF. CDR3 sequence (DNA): TGCAGCGTTTCCGGGACAGGCTCCCAAGAGACCCAGTACTTC.

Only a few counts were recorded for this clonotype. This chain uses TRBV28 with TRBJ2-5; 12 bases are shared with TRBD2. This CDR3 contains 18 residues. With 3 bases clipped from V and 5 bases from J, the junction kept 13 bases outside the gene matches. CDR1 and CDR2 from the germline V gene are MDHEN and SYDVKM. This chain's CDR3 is CASSFLLVTSGGRETQYF. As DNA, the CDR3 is TGTGCCAGCAGTTTCCTCCTCGTAACTAGCGGGGGGCGGGAGACCCAGTACTTC.

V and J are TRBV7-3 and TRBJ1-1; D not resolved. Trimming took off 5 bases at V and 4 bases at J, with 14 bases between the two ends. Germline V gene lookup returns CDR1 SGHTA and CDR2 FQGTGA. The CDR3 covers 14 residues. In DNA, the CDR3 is TGTGCCAGCAGCCCAAACCAACAGAGCACTGAAGCTTTCTTT. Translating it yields CASSPNQQSTEAFF.

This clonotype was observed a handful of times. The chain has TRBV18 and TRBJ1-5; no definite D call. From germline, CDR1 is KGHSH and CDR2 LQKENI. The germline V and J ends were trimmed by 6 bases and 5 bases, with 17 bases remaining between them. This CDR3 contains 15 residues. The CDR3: CASSTGEPRDQPQHF. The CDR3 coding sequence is TGTGCCAGCTCTACCGGGGAACCCCGAGATCAGCCCCAGCATTTT.

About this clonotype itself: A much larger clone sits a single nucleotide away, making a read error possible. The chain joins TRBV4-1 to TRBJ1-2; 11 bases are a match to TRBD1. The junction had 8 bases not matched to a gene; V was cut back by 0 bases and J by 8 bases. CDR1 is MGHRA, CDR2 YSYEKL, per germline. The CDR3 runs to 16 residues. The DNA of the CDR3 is TGCGCCAGCAGCCAAGATCTAGGGGACAGGGGGGCCGGCTACACCTTC. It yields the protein CASSQDLGDRGAGYTF.

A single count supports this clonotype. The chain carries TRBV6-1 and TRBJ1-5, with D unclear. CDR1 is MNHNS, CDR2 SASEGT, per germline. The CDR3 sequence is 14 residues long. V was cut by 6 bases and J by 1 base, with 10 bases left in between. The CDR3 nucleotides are TGTGCCAGCAGCGGGGTGGGGAGCAATCAGCCCCAGCATTTT. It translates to CASSGVGSNQPQHF.

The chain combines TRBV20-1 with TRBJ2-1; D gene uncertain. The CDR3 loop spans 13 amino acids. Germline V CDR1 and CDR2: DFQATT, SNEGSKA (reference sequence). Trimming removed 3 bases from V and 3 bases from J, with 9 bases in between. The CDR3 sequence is CSASGDRYNEQFF. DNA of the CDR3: TGCAGTGCTAGTGGGGATCGCTACAATGAGCAGTTCTTC.

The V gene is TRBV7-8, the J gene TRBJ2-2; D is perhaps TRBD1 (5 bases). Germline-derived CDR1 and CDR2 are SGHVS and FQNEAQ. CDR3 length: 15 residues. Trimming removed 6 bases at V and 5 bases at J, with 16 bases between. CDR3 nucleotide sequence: TGTGCCAGCAGTCCTGACAGACCTAGGACCGGGGAGCTGTTTTTT. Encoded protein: CASSPDRPRTGELFF.

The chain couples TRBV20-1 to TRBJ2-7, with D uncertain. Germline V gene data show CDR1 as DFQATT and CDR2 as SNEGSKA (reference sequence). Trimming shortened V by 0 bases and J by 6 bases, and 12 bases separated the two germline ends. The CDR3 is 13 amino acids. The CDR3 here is CSARDAKTGEQYF. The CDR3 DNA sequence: TGCAGTGCTAGAGACGCCAAAACGGGCGAGCAGTACTTC.

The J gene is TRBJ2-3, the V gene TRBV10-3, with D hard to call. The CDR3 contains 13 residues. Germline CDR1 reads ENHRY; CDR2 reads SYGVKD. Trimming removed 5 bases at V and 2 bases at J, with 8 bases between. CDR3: CAISRQDTDTQYF. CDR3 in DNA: TGTGCCATCAGTCGACAAGACACAGATACGCAGTATTTT.

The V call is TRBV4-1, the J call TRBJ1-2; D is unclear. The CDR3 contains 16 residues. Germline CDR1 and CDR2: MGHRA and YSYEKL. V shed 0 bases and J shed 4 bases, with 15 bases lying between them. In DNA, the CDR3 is TGCGCCAGCAGCCAAGATCTGGTGGGGAAGAGCTATGGCTACACCTTC. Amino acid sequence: CASSQDLVGKSYGYTF.